The 20 T cell receptor beta chains below come from one sample, sequenced in a study of CD8+CD57+ T cells in acquired aplastic anemia. It was genomic DNA that served as the template for profiling TCR beta VDJ and CDR3. TCRdb redid the calling of the reads with MiXCR, one entry per CDR3 protein. The sample contains roughly 86,000 distinct CDR3 sequences, around 42% of which appear only once. The sample consisted of sorted CD4+, CD8+, or CD8+CD57+ T cells (not recorded which) from PBMCs. The receptors originated from a human donor in good health, serving as a control.

This rearrangement joins TRBV27 to TRBJ1-2, with 9 nucleotides matching TRBD1. Germline V lookup: CDR1 MNHEY, CDR2 SMNVEV (reference sequence). CDR3 size: 13 residues. With V trimmed by 6 bases and J by 6 bases, 5 bases remained unmatched. CDR3 sequence: CASSLDRGNGYTF. The CDR3 nucleotides are TGTGCCAGCAGCTTGGACAGGGGTAATGGCTACACCTTC.

The genes are TRBV19 and TRBJ1-1; a possible D gene is TRBD1 (5 bases). Per germline, CDR1 LNHDA and CDR2 SQIVND (reference sequence). The V end lost 3 bases, the J end lost 3 bases, and 11 bases lay between the germline ends. The CDR3 totals 14 residues. CDR3 loop: CASSISQGHTEAFF. CDR3 coding DNA: TGTGCCAGTAGTATTAGTCAGGGCCACACTGAAGCTTTCTTT.

This clonotype occurred many times. The chain is built from TRBV3-1 and TRBJ2-7; D is possibly TRBD2 (7 bases). CDR3 length equals 15 residues. The germline V and J ends were trimmed by 4 bases and 6 bases, with 19 bases remaining between them. Looked up from germline, CDR1 is LGHDT and CDR2 is YNNKEL (reference sequence). CDR3 in amino acids: CASSPSGGGGAEQYF. CDR3 DNA: TGTGCCAGCAGCCCCTCCGGGGGAGGGGGGGCCGAGCAGTACTTC.

The chain is built from TRBV19 and TRBJ1-1; weak D call: TRBD1 (5 bases). The V end lost 5 bases, the J end lost 5 bases, and 12 bases lay between the germline ends. Germline CDR1 reads LNHDA; CDR2 reads SQIVND (reference sequence). The CDR3 consists of 13 residues. CDR3 coding DNA: TGTGCCAGTAGTTGGACAACCGGGACTGAAGCTTTCTTT. It is translated as CASSWTTGTEAFF.

In this sample, this clonotype turned up once. The chain employs TRBV19 and TRBJ1-5, with TRBD1 matching over 9 bases. In germline, CDR1 is LNHDA, CDR2 SQIVND (reference sequence). This CDR3 spans 15 amino acids. V was pared by 4 bases and J by 6 bases, with 7 bases of the junction left unmatched. This chain's CDR3 is CASSRGQGLGQPQHF. Written as DNA, the CDR3 is TGTGCCAGTAGTAGGGGACAGGGCCTCGGTCAGCCCCAGCATTTT.

This clonotype appeared many times. The chain's CDR3 is CASRKGLGTDGYTF. The DNA for the CDR3 is TGTGCCAGCCGAAAGGGCCTCGGGACGGATGGCTACACCTTC. The rearrangement uses TRBV2 and TRBJ1-2; possibly TRBD1 for D (5 bases). Trimming took 8 bases from V and 6 from J, leaving 19 bases between them. The CDR3 has 14 amino acids. CDR1 is SNHLY, CDR2 FYNNEI, per germline.

In this sample, this clonotype turned up many times. The chain carries TRBV7-9 and TRBJ1-1; perhaps TRBD1 as D (6 bases). The germline V and J ends were trimmed by 0 bases and 4 bases, with 12 bases remaining between them. The CDR3 has 15 residues. Germline V gene sequence: CDR1 SEHNR, CDR2 FQNEAQ (reference sequence). CDR3 protein: CASSLAQGRGTEAFF. The CDR3 DNA reads TGTGCCAGCAGCTTAGCCCAGGGGAGAGGCACTGAAGCTTTCTTT.

This clonotype has more than one count but fewer than ten. This chain connects TRBV18 to TRBJ2-5, with 7 bases identical to TRBD1. The CDR3 consists of 15 residues. Per germline, CDR1 KGHSH and CDR2 LQKENI. V lost 0 bases to trimming and J lost 6 bases; unmatched junction nucleotides: 7. In nucleotides, the CDR3 is TGTGCCAGCTCACCACCAGACAGGGAAAGACAGACCCAGTACTTC. Protein sequence: CASSPPDRERQTQYF.

There are many counts of this clonotype. Without the conserved terminal phenylalanine or tryptophan, this CDR3 likely stems from a read error. The DNA is omitted, as the CDR3 cannot be located on it reliably, and the CDR3 follows TCRdb's listing. V gene TRBV29-1 combines with J gene TRBJ2-7; the D call of TRBD1 is as the table states it, not checked on the DNA. CDR1 SQVTM and CDR2 ANQGSEA come from the germline V gene. The CDR3 totals 11 residues, both ends included. CDR3 residues: CSVEDGARNYI.

This sequence joins TRBV9 and TRBJ2-3; D is unclear. There are 14 residues in the CDR3. Deletions cut 5 bases from V and 5 bases from J, with 15 bases between. The germline V gene encodes CDR1 SGDLS and CDR2 YYNGEE. CDR3 protein: CASSVRRVGDTQYF. In DNA form, the CDR3 reads TGTGCCAGCAGTGTGCGTCGGGTGGGAGATACGCAGTATTTT. Supplemented by reference TRBV9 and TRBJ2-3, the full variable domain reads DSGVTQTPKHLITATGQRVTLRCSPRSGDLSVYWYQQSLDQGLQFLIQYYNGEERAKGNILERFSAQQFPDLHSELNLSSLELGDSALYFCASSVRRVGDTQYFGPGTRLTVL.

This clonotype was recorded many times. The rearrangement joins TRBV25-1 to TRBJ2-7; D gene unclear. The germline gives CDR1 MGHDK, CDR2 SYGVNS. The CDR3 consists of 11 residues. V gave up 6 bases and J gave up 6 bases, with 9 bases separating them. DNA for the CDR3: TGTGCCAGCAGAAGAAGGTTCGAGCAGTACTTC. This encodes CASRRRFEQYF.

V gene TRBV25-1 combines with J gene TRBJ2-7; possible D gene TRBD2, 6 bases. TRBJ2-1 matches the DNA end more closely, so the J call is doubtful. Germline loops: CDR1 MGHDK, CDR2 SYGVNS. This CDR3 spans 16 amino acids. The chain's CDR3 is CASSERSGSSYNEQFF. The CDR3 bases are TGTGCCAGCAGTGAACGTAGCGGTAGCTCCTACAATGAGCAGTTCTTC.

This clonotype has at least ten counts. The chain has TRBV13 and TRBJ2-1; D remains unclear. Germline-derived CDR1 and CDR2 are PRHDT and FYEKMQ (reference sequence). The V end was cut by 1 base, the J end by 6 bases, with 7 bases between. The CDR3 loop spans 13 amino acids. DNA of the CDR3: TGTGCCAGCAGCTTAGCTCAGTTCAATGAGCAGTTCTTC. Its translation: CASSLAQFNEQFF.

The table lists this clonotype with many counts. This chain joins TRBV7-9 and TRBJ2-2, with D uncertain. CDR3 length: 14 amino acids. Trimming pared 5 bases from V and 5 bases from J, leaving 12 bases between. Germline V lookup: CDR1 SEHNR, CDR2 FQNEAQ (reference sequence). CDR3 DNA: TGTGCCAGCAGCCAACCTCGGACGACCGGGGAGCTGTTTTTT. It encodes CASSQPRTTGELFF.

There are many counts of this clonotype. The chain employs TRBV9 and TRBJ2-1, with D possibly matching TRBD1 (5 bases). With 0 bases removed from V and 8 bases from J, the gap between germline ends came to 9 bases. Per germline, CDR1 SGDLS and CDR2 YYNGEE. The length of the CDR3 is 13 residues. CDR3 region: CASSVDSRDEQFF. CDR3 DNA: TGTGCCAGCAGCGTAGATTCCAGGGATGAGCAGTTCTTC. The whole variable domain, remainder taken from reference TRBV9 and TRBJ2-1, is DSGVTQTPKHLITATGQRVTLRCSPRSGDLSVYWYQQSLDQGLQFLIQYYNGEERAKGNILERFSAQQFPDLHSELNLSSLELGDSALYFCASSVDSRDEQFFGPGTRLTVL.

This clonotype was seen a few times. The V gene is TRBV25-1, the J gene TRBJ2-3; D gene ambiguous. The CDR3 length is 12 residues. Germline CDR1 is MGHDK and CDR2 is SYGVNS. V lost 4 bases, J lost 4 bases, and 6 bases lay in between. CDR3 coding DNA: TGTGCCAGCAGTGTGTTGGCAGATACGCAGTATTTT. Translation gives CASSVLADTQYF.

The rearrangement joins TRBV19 to TRBJ1-2; D uncertain. CDR1 is LNHDA and CDR2 is SQIVND in the germline V gene (reference sequence). This CDR3 spans 14 amino acids. Trimming cost V 5 bases and J 7 bases, with 17 bases left between them. CDR3 sequence: CASSLWSTGRGYTF. The DNA for the CDR3 is TGTGCCAGTAGTTTATGGTCGACCGGTCGTGGCTACACCTTC.

This clonotype was recorded once. At one of its ends the junction is not consistent with the germline gene, which may arise from a read error. The rearrangement links TRBV9 to TRBJ2-2; TRBD2 might be the D (5 bases). CDR3 length equals 11 residues. Per the germline V gene, CDR1 is SGDLS and CDR2 is YYNGEE. The CDR3 loop is CTSSVPGELCF. In DNA form, the CDR3 reads TGTACCAGCAGCGTACCTGGGGAGCTGTGTTTT. Filled out from reference TRBV9 and TRBJ2-2, the complete variable domain reads DSGVTQTPKHLITATGQRVTLRCSPRSGDLSVYWYQQSLDQGLQFLIQYYNGEERAKGNILERFSAQQFPDLHSELNLSSLELGDSALYFCTSSVPGELCFGEGSRLTVL.

This clonotype was detected ten times or more. The V and J genes are TRBV9 and TRBJ2-7, with 7 positions matching TRBD2. The J segment lost 0 bases and the V segment lost 0 bases, leaving 9 bases of the junction unmatched. Per the germline V gene, CDR1 is SGDLS and CDR2 is YYNGEE. The CDR3 consists of 17 residues. DNA for the CDR3: TGTGCCAGCAGCGTAGGGGCTAGCGGATACGGCTCCTACGAGCAGTACTTC. Translation: CASSVGASGYGSYEQYF.

The chain joins TRBV7-3 to TRBJ2-7; 7 bases are shared with TRBD2. TRBJ2-5 matches the DNA end more closely, so the J call is doubtful. This CDR3 has 14 amino acids. Germline V gives CDR1 SGHTA, CDR2 FQGTGA. CDR3 DNA: TGTGCCAGCAGCTTAGTTTGGGAGGGGGAGACCCAGTACTTC. It is translated as CASSLVWEGETQYF.